These 5 T cell receptor beta chains were all obtained from the same sample, sequenced in a study of molecular identifiers for immune sequencing clone quantification. Via MiXCR, TCRdb re-called the PCR reads, giving one row per CDR3 protein. The sample carries more than 300,000 distinct CDR3 sequences, 20% to 25% recorded once. The sequenced sample consisted of naive CD8+ T cells from blood, with Jurkat cell RNA spiked in. Subset: FACS-sorted CD8+CD4-CCR7+CD45RA+ naive T cells. The source of these receptors is a human donor in good health. Some libraries in this study had Jurkat cell RNA spiked in.

At least ten counts were recorded for this clonotype. The rearrangement uses TRBV4-3 and TRBJ2-1; no clear D gene. Germline V gene data show CDR1 as LGHNA and CDR2 as YSLEER. The CDR3 sequence is 14 residues long. Trimming pared 0 bases from V and 1 base from J, leaving 4 bases between. The CDR3 coding sequence is TGCGCCAGCAGCCAAGAACGATCCTACAATGAGCAGTTCTTC. Its protein product is CASSQERSYNEQFF.

Comment on this clonotype: A much larger clonotype is one base distant, so this may be a read error. V is TRBV29-1 and J is TRBJ2-1, with TRBD2 identical over 11 bases. The ends lost 4 bases at V and 14 bases at J; junction bases unmatched: 13. The CDR3 has 14 amino acids. Germline CDR1 reads SQVTM; CDR2 reads ANQGSEA. CDR3: CSVGTAEVAGGEFF. The CDR3 DNA reads as TGCAGCGTTGGTACGGCCGAGGTAGCGGGAGGGGAGTTCTTC.

As concerns this clonotype: A read error is possible here, since a much larger clone lies one base away. The CDR3 sequence: CASRSDRGHEQFF. DNA of the CDR3: TGTGCCAGCAGATCAGACAGGGGGCATGAGCAGTTCTTC. The rearrangement uses TRBV7-8 and TRBJ2-1; 10 bases are a match to TRBD1. Germline values: CDR1 SGHVS, CDR2 FQNEAQ. V shed 6 bases, J shed 8 bases, and the junction held 4 bases outside the gene matches. The CDR3 length is 13 residues.

Comments on this clonotype: One end of the junction varies from germline; a read error may be responsible. The chain links TRBV4-3 to TRBJ2-1; a weak D match, TRBD2 (5 bases). This CDR3 region has 18 residues. Germline loops: CDR1 LGHNA, CDR2 YSLEER. This CDR3 is CASSQEASSYDSGNEQCF. The CDR3 DNA follows: TGCGCCAGCAGCCAAGAGGCTAGCAGCTATGATTCGGGGAATGAGCAGTGCTTC.

The chain recombines TRBV27 with TRBJ2-3, with 8 bases fitting TRBD2. The CDR3 extends over 16 amino acids. Per germline, CDR1 MNHEY and CDR2 SMNVEV (reference sequence). V lost 3 bases and J lost 1; bases outside the gene matches: 6. In DNA, the CDR3 is TGTGCCAGCAGTTTTTTTGCGGGAGGCGGCACAGATACGCAGTATTTT. Its translation: CASSFFAGGGTDTQYF.